This T cell receptor beta chain comes out of a study of T cell changes during pregnancy in multiple sclerosis. V gave up 5 bases and J gave up 2 bases; unmatched junction bases: 7. CDR3 length equals 16 residues. Germline V gene sequence: CDR1 MDHEN, CDR2 SYDVKM. Method: immunoSEQ multiplex PCR; TCRdb's copy keeps in-frame clones and lacks some. The sample lists about 50,000 clones, about 92% occurring once. A single count supports this clone. The receptor was derived from a female donor with multiple sclerosis, enrolled in a pregnancy study. The chain recombines TRBV28 with TRBJ2-5, with 11 bases matching TRBD2. Source: CD4+ T cells from peripheral blood mononuclear cells, taken before pregnancy. Here the CDR3 DNA reads TGTGCCAGCAGTCCCGACCGACTAGCGGGGCAAGAGACCCAGTACTTC. Its protein is CASSPDRLAGQETQYF.